The 20 T cell receptor beta chains below come from one sample, sequenced in a study of blood T cell repertoires in COVID-19. Clones were sequenced by immunoSEQ multiplex PCR, and TCRdb holds only the in-frame ones, with some missing. The table lists more than 200,000 clones, roughly 89% of them singletons. The sequenced sample consisted of PBMCs or T cells enriched from blood (not recorded which). All receptors come from a woman between 25 and 40 years old who had recovered from COVID-19.

The chain is built from TRBV7-2 and TRBJ1-2; the match to TRBD1 covers 9 bases. With V trimmed by 5 bases and J by 8 bases, 15 bases remained unmatched. Germline V lookup: CDR1 SGHTA, CDR2 FQGNSA. There are 16 residues in the CDR3. The CDR3 bases are TGTGCCAGCAGCCCGGCAGGACAGGGGACGCATCGGGGCTACACCTTC. It encodes CASSPAGQGTHRGYTF.

The rearrangement uses TRBV3-1 (or the pseudogene TRBV3-2) and TRBJ1-1; tentative D call: TRBD1 (5 bases). CDR1 is LGHDT, CDR2 YNNKEL, per germline (reference sequence). Trimming took 0 bases from V and 4 from J, leaving 9 bases between them. This CDR3 has 14 amino acids. CDR3 protein: CASSQDQGGTEAFF. In DNA form, the CDR3 reads TGTGCCAGCAGCCAAGACCAGGGCGGCACTGAAGCTTTCTTT.

This rearrangement joins TRBV9 to TRBJ1-1; D is unresolved. The CDR3 loop spans 13 amino acids. V lost 4 bases, J lost 7 bases, and 14 bases lay in between. Germline CDR1 SGDLS, CDR2 YYNGEE. The CDR3 DNA sequence: TGTGCCAGCAGCTCGGGGTACAACCGTGAAGCTTTCTTT. Translated, it gives CASSSGYNREAFF.

The chain uses TRBV10-3 and TRBJ2-2; D possibly corresponds to TRBD2 (6 bases). Germline V CDR1 and CDR2: ENHRY, SYGVKD. The CDR3 covers 17 residues. Between the trimmed V and J ends, which lost 6 bases and 2 bases, there was a span of 19 bases. The CDR3 loop is CAIRSRGRGTNTGELFF. The CDR3 nucleotides are TGTGCCATCAGGAGCCGAGGGCGGGGTACCAACACCGGGGAGCTGTTTTTT.

The chain carries TRBV6-5 and TRBJ2-7; 8 bases fit TRBD1. Germline lookup yields CDR1 MNHEY and CDR2 SVGAGI. CDR3 length: 16 residues. V lost 4 bases, J lost 0 bases, and 8 bases stayed unmatched. The DNA for the CDR3 is TGTGCCAGCAGTTCCCCCAGGGGGCTAAGCTCCTACGAGCAGTACTTC. Translation gives CASSSPRGLSSYEQYF.

The V and J genes are TRBV5-1 and TRBJ2-2, with 9 nucleotides matching TRBD2. Germline V CDR1 and CDR2: SGHRS, YFSETQ. The V gene end was trimmed by 3 bases and the J gene end by 6 bases; junction bases not matched to a gene: 9. This CDR3 spans 16 amino acids. The CDR3 region has the DNA TGCGCCAGCAGCTGGTCAGCGGGGGGCCGAGCCGGGGAGCTGTTTTTT. Translating it yields CASSWSAGGRAGELFF.

The CDR3 sequence is CASSAQGQGNEQFF. CDR3 nucleotide sequence: TGTGCCAGCAGCGCCCAAGGACAGGGGAATGAGCAGTTCTTC. The rearrangement joins TRBV11-3 to TRBJ2-1, with TRBD1 matching over 9 bases. The V segment lost 5 bases and the J segment 7 bases; nucleotides outside the gene matches: 6. The CDR3 sequence is 14 residues long. Germline loops: CDR1 SGHNT, CDR2 YENEEA. The whole variable domain, remainder taken from reference TRBV11-3 and TRBJ2-1, is EAGVVQSPRYKIIEKKQPVAFWCNPISGHNTLYWYLQNLGQGPELLIRYENEEAVDDSQLPKDRFSAERLKGVDSTLKIQPAELGDSAVYLCASSAQGQGNEQFFGPGTRLTVL.

V gene TRBV20-1 combines with J gene TRBJ1-2; D might be TRBD1 (5 bases). The length of the CDR3 is 13 residues. CDR1 is DFQATT and CDR2 is SNEGSKA in the germline V gene (reference sequence). Trimming left V 3 bases short and J 5 bases short, with 13 bases between. The CDR3 sequence: CSASTGRSYGYTF. The CDR3 nucleotides read TGCAGTGCTAGTACAGGCCGGTCGTATGGCTACACCTTC.

This clone was detected only a few times. The chain recombines TRBV7-9 with TRBJ2-1, with 7 positions matching TRBD2. With V trimmed by 3 bases and J by 4 bases, 3 bases remained unmatched. CDR3 length: 14 residues. Germline V gene data show CDR1 as SEHNR and CDR2 as FQNEAQ (reference sequence). DNA of the CDR3: TGTGCCAGCAGCTTGACGGGAGGTTACAATGAGCAGTTCTTC. It translates to CASSLTGGYNEQFF.

This rearrangement joins TRBV5-4 to TRBJ2-1, with D maybe TRBD2 (6 bases). Trimming took off 5 bases at V and 7 bases at J, with 16 bases between the two ends. The germline gives CDR1 SGHNT, CDR2 YYREEE (reference sequence). The CDR3 covers 14 residues. CDR3 bases: TGTGCCAGCAGTGGGGGACTGGCGGGTAATGAGCAGTTCTTC. It encodes CASSGGLAGNEQFF.

About this clone itself: One junction end does not reproduce the germline sequence, and a read error may be involved. V is TRBV5-1 and J is TRBJ2-2, with D tentatively TRBD1 (6 bases). CDR1 SGHRS and CDR2 YFSETQ come from the germline V gene. The CDR3 is 14 amino acids. CDR3 DNA sequence: TGCGCCAGCACCAACACAGGGAACTCCGGGGAGCTGTTTTTT. Translation: CASTNTGNSGELFF.

V gene TRBV19 combines with J gene TRBJ1-1, with a possible D match to TRBD1 (6 bases). Trimming took 6 bases from V and 8 from J, leaving 19 bases between them. Germline V gene sequence: CDR1 LNHDA, CDR2 SQIVND (reference sequence). The CDR3 extends over 14 amino acids. The DNA for the CDR3 is TGTGCCAGTAGGGAGAGGGGGGGCACACCCGAAGCTTTCTTT. Protein product: CASRERGGTPEAFF.

V gene TRBV28 combines with J gene TRBJ2-5; D is perhaps TRBD2 (6 bases). The CDR3 is 12 residues long. Germline assignment: CDR1 MDHEN and CDR2 SYDVKM. V dropped 6 bases and J dropped 5 bases, with 10 bases sitting between them. CDR3: CASSPLAETQYF. In nucleotides, the CDR3 is TGTGCCAGCAGCCCCCTAGCGGAGACCCAGTACTTC.

This chain's CDR3 is CASSFRTGQGAGEQYF. The CDR3 DNA is TGTGCCAGCAGCTTTAGAACTGGACAGGGGGCGGGTGAGCAGTACTTC. The chain couples TRBV7-8 to TRBJ2-7, with 11 positions matching TRBD1. With V trimmed by 3 bases and J by 7 bases, 11 bases remained unmatched. The CDR3 is 16 residues long. The germline V gene encodes CDR1 SGHVS and CDR2 FQNEAQ.

The chain uses TRBV5-6 and TRBJ1-6; TRBD1 agrees at 9 bases. Trimming cost V 6 bases and J 7 bases; bases outside gene matches: 5. The CDR3 spans 14 residues. Germline CDR1 reads SGHDT; CDR2 reads YYEEEE. CDR3 region: CASTRQGVNSPLHF. DNA of the CDR3: TGTGCCAGCACCCGACAGGGGGTAAATTCACCCCTCCACTTT.

This clone has just one count. The genes are TRBV5-1 and TRBJ1-1; D might be TRBD1 (6 bases). Trimming removed 2 bases from V and 0 bases from J, with 11 bases in between. CDR1 and CDR2 (germline): SGHRS, YFSETQ. The CDR3 sequence is 15 residues long. CDR3: CASSFGQNLNTEAFF. The DNA of the CDR3 is TGCGCCAGCAGCTTCGGACAGAACTTGAACACTGAAGCTTTCTTT.

This CDR3 is CASTQAPGMYGYTF. CDR3 sequence (DNA): TGTGCCAGTACCCAAGCGCCGGGTATGTATGGCTACACCTTC. V gene TRBV19 combines with J gene TRBJ1-2; no firm D call. Germline CDR1 reads LNHDA; CDR2 reads SQIVND (reference sequence). The CDR3 loop spans 14 amino acids. V was shortened by 7 bases and J by 5 bases, with 17 bases between the two germline ends.

This chain joins TRBV7-8 and TRBJ1-2; D is unclear. CDR1 SGHVS and CDR2 FQNEAQ come from the germline V gene. Trimming cost V 2 bases and J 2 bases, with 15 bases left between them. This CDR3 has 16 amino acids. The CDR3 reads CASSLRQAHSNYGYTF. In DNA form, the CDR3 reads TGTGCCAGCAGCTTAAGGCAGGCCCACTCGAACTATGGCTACACCTTC.

The gene calls are TRBV28 and TRBJ1-5; D is possibly TRBD1 (6 bases). This CDR3 has 13 amino acids. V lost 4 bases, J lost 7 bases, and 11 bases lay in between. CDR1 is MDHEN, CDR2 SYDVKM, per germline. As DNA, the CDR3 is TGTGCCAGCAGTTCCTACAGGGACCAGCCCCAGCATTTT. Encoded protein: CASSSYRDQPQHF.

The rearrangement joins TRBV19 to TRBJ1-2, with 8 positions matching TRBD1. Germline loops: CDR1 LNHDA, CDR2 SQIVND (reference sequence). The CDR3 covers 15 residues. V trimming: 5 bases; J trimming: 0 bases; junction bases outside the gene matches: 5. The CDR3 region has the DNA TGTGCCAGTAGTTCCAGGGGGCAGCCTAACTATGGCTACACCTTC. Its translation: CASSSRGQPNYGYTF. The whole variable domain, filled in from reference TRBV19 and TRBJ1-2, reads DGGITQSPKYLFRKEGQNVTLSCEQNLNHDAMYWYRQDPGQGLRLIYYSQIVNDFQKGDIAEGYSVSREKKESFPLTVTSAQKNPTAFYLCASSSRGQPNYGYTFGSGTRLTVV.